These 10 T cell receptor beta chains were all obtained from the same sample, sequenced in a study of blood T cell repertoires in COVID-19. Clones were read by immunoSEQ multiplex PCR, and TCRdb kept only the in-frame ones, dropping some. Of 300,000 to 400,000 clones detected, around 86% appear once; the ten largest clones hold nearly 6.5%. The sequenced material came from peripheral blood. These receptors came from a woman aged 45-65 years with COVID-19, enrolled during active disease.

CDR3 loop: CASSFHPAGGQPQHF. The CDR3 bases are TGTGCCAGCAGTTTCCACCCAGCAGGTGGTCAGCCCCAGCATTTT. The chain joins TRBV6-2 or TRBV6-3 to TRBJ1-5, with D unclear. V lost 4 bases and J lost 6, with 16 bases in between. Germline CDR1 and CDR2: MNHEY and SVGEGT. The CDR3 totals 15 residues.

The CDR3 nucleotides read TGTGCCAGCAGTGACTTACTAGCGGGAGAGGACAATGAGCAGTTCTTC. It specifies CASSDLLAGEDNEQFF. The chain couples TRBV27 to TRBJ2-1; the match to TRBD2 covers 11 bases. Germline assignment: CDR1 MNHEY and CDR2 SMNVEV (reference sequence). The CDR3 length is 16 residues. The V segment lost 5 bases and the J segment 5 bases; nucleotides outside the gene matches: 8.

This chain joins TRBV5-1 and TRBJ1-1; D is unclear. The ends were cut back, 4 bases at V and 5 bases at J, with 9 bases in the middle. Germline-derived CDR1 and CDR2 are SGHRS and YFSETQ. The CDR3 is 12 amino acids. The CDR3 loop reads CASSAGSTEAFF. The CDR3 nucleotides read TGCGCCAGCAGCGCCGGGAGTACTGAAGCTTTCTTT. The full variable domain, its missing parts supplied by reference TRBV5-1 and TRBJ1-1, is KAGVTQTPRYLIKTRGQQVTLSCSPISGHRSVSWYQQTPGQGLQFLFEYFSETQRNKGNFPGRFSGRQFSNSRSEMNVSTLELGDSALYLCASSAGSTEAFFGQGTRLTVV.

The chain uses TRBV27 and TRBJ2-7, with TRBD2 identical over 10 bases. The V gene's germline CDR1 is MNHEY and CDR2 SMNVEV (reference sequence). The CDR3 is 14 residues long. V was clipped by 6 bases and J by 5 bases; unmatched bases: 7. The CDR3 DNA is TGTGCCAGCAGGGTAGCGGGAGGAATAAACGAGCAGTACTTC. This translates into CASRVAGGINEQYF.

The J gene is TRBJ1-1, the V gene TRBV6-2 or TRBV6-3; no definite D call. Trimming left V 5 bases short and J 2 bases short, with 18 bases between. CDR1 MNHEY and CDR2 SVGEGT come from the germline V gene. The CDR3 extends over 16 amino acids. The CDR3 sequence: CASSGFPGSKNTEAFF. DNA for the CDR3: TGTGCCAGCAGTGGGTTTCCGGGTTCAAAAAACACTGAAGCTTTCTTT.

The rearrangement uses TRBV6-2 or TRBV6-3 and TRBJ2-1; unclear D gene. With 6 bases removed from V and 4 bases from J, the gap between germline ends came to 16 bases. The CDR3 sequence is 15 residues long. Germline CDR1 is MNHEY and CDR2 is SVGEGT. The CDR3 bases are TGTGCCAGCAGCAAAGTAACTTCATCTTACAATGAGCAGTTCTTC. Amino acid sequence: CASSKVTSSYNEQFF.

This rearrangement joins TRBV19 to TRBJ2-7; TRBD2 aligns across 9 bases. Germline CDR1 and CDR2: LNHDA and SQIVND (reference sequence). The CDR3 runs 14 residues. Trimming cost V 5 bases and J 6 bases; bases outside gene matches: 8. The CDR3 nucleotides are TGTGCCAGTAGTTTCGGAGCGGGAGGAGCCGAGCAGTACTTC. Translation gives CASSFGAGGAEQYF. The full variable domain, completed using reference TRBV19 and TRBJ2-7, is DGGITQSPKYLFRKEGQNVTLSCEQNLNHDAMYWYRQDPGQGLRLIYYSQIVNDFQKGDIAEGYSVSREKKESFPLTVTSAQKNPTAFYLCASSFGAGGAEQYFGPGTRLTVT.

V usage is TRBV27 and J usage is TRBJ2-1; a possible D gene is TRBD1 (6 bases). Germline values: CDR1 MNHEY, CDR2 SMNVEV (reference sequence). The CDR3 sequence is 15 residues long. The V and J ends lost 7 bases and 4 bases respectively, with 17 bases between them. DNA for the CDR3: TGTGCCAGCACTCAACAGGGCCTCAAATACAATGAGCAGTTCTTC. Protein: CASTQQGLKYNEQFF.

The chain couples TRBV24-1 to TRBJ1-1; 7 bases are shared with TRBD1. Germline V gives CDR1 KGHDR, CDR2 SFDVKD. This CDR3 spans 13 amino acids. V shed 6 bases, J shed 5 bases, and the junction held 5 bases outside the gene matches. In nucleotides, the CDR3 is TGTGCCACCAGTTACTCACAGGGGACTGAAGCTTTCTTT. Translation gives CATSYSQGTEAFF.

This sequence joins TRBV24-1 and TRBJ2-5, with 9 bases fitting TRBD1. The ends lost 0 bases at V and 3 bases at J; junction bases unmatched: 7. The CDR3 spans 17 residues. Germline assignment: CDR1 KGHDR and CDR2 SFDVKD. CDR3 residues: CATSDLQSTGGKETQYF. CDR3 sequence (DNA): TGTGCCACCAGTGATTTGCAATCTACAGGGGGCAAAGAGACCCAGTACTTC.